The rows below give T cell receptor beta chains drawn from one sample of a study of control samples from healthy donors and cancer patients. Profiled with immunoSEQ multiplex PCR; TCRdb holds only in-frame clones, not every one. The sample holds tens of thousands of clones; over 75% are singletons and the top ten take 5% to 7%. Sequenced sample: blood. These receptors all come from a woman aged 50 to 60 in good health. The CDR3 runs from the conserved cysteine through the conserved F or W. A D gene is named only where the DNA matches it firmly. Only part of the rows carry a size: once, few, many, or a class if the clone is expanded.

V	J	D	size	CDR3	DNA
TRBV7-9	TRBJ1-6	.	.	CASSSLQNSPLHF	TGTGCCAGCAGCTCCTTACAGAATTCACCCCTCCACTTT
TRBV20-1	TRBJ1-1	TRBD1	.	CSAEGQSEAFF	TGCAGTGCTGAGGGACAGTCTGAAGCTTTCTTT
TRBV6-2/TRBV6-3	TRBJ2-3	.	.	CASTPLQGLNTDTQYF	TGTGCCAGCACCCCCCTGCAGGGGCTGAACACAGATACGCAGTATTTT
TRBV27	TRBJ2-7	TRBD1	few	CASSYPPQGTASEQYF	TGTGCCAGCAGTTACCCTCCACAGGGGACAGCCTCAGAGCAGTACTTC
TRBV5-1	TRBJ1-2	.	once	CASSPDYWGYTF	TGCGCCAGCAGCCCAGATTACTGGGGCTACACCTTC
TRBV7-2	TRBJ1-3	.	.	CASSLGDGFSGNTIYF	TGTGCCAGCAGCTTAGGTGACGGGTTCTCTGGAAACACCATATATTTT
TRBV5-6	TRBJ2-1	.	.	CASSFARGNEQFF	TGTGCCAGCAGCTTCGCACGGGGCAATGAGCAGTTCTTC
TRBV9	TRBJ2-7	.	.	CASSVDSGAGVDEQYF	TGTGCCAGCAGCGTAGACTCAGGCGCTGGGGTCGACGAGCAGTACTTC
TRBV7-5	TRBJ2-7	.	.	CARSPGAPYEQYF	TGTGCCAGAAGCCCAGGGGCGCCCTACGAGCAGTACTTC
TRBV5-1	TRBJ2-1	TRBD1	.	CASSFGDRGDEQFF	TGCGCCAGCAGCTTTGGGGACAGGGGGGATGAGCAGTTCTTC
TRBV25-1	TRBJ2-7	TRBD2	once	CASSGAGGTYF	TGTGCCAGCAGTGGGGCGGGGGGTACGTACTTC
TRBV30	TRBJ2-3	.	.	CAWSILTDTQYF	TGTGCCTGGAGTATCCTCACAGATACGCAGTATTTT
TRBV30	TRBJ1-2	.	.	CAWSVPGEVPSGYTF	TGTGCCTGGAGTGTACCAGGGGAAGTCCCATCTGGCTACACCTTC
TRBV11-2	TRBJ2-7	TRBD1	.	CASSSGTGVYEQYF	TGTGCCAGCAGTTCTGGGACAGGGGTCTACGAGCAGTACTTC
TRBV15	TRBJ1-4	TRBD1	.	CATSRDRGLEKLFF	TGTGCCACCAGCAGGGACAGGGGGCTTGAAAAACTGTTTTTT
TRBV5-1	TRBJ2-7	.	.	CASSLTGLWNEQYF	TGCGCCAGCAGCTTGACAGGGCTCTGGAACGAGCAGTACTTC
TRBV6-5	TRBJ2-7	TRBD1	.	CASRRTGGHEQYF	TGTGCCAGCAGAAGGACAGGGGGCCACGAGCAGTACTTC
TRBV14	TRBJ2-3	.	.	CASSQDRGYYAQYF	TGTGCCAGCAGCCAAGACAGGGGTTATTATGCGCAGTATTTT
TRBV7-9	TRBJ1-2	.	.	CASSLGQIYGYTF	TGTGCCAGCAGCTTAGGACAGATATATGGCTACACCTTC
TRBV29-1	TRBJ1-1	TRBD1	.	CSGTTGVGTEAFF	TGCAGCGGAACGACAGGGGTGGGCACTGAAGCTTTCTTT
TRBV4-2	TRBJ2-2	TRBD1	.	CASSQEGQVTGELFF	TGTGCCAGCAGCCAAGAGGGACAGGTTACCGGGGAGCTGTTTTTT
TRBV12-3/TRBV12-4	TRBJ2-4	.	once	CASSNSQGIQYF	TGTGCCAGCAGTAATAGCCAGGGCATTCAGTACTTC
TRBV7-9	TRBJ1-4	.	.	CASSLDSPLVNGGGLFF	TGTGCCAGCAGCTTAGATTCCCCGCTCGTAAACGGGGGTGGACTGTTTTTT
TRBV5-6	TRBJ2-7	TRBD1	few	CASSFMGQGTNEQYF	TGTGCCAGCAGCTTTATGGGACAGGGCACCAACGAGCAGTACTTC
TRBV5-5	TRBJ1-1	.	.	CASGNGDEAFF	TGTGCCAGCGGCAATGGGGATGAAGCTTTCTTT
TRBV11-3	TRBJ1-1	.	.	CVSSLNMNTEAFF	TGTGTCAGCAGCCTCAACATGAACACTGAAGCTTTCTTT
TRBV27	TRBJ2-6	.	.	CASSGDFSGANVLTF	TGTGCCAGCAGTGGGGACTTCTCTGGGGCCAACGTCCTGACTTTC
TRBV5-6	TRBJ2-1	.	.	CASGMLGGAHNEQFF	TGTGCCAGCGGAATGCTGGGGGGGGCCCACAATGAGCAGTTCTTC
TRBV2	TRBJ1-4	.	.	CASSGGNEKLFF	TGTGCCAGCTCCGGGGGGAATGAAAAACTGTTTTTT
TRBV4-1	TRBJ1-5	.	.	CASSQELLQPQHF	TGCGCCAGCAGCCAAGAGTTGCTTCAGCCCCAGCATTTT
TRBV10-3	TRBJ1-3	.	.	CAISESTSGNTIYF	TGTGCCATCAGTGAGTCGACCTCTGGAAACACCATATATTTT
TRBV14	TRBJ2-3	.	.	CASSQVPTYSGRTDTQYF	TGTGCCAGCAGCCAAGTACCAACCTATAGCGGCCGCACAGATACGCAGTATTTT
TRBV12-5	TRBJ1-5	.	many	CASGEDSHGNQPQHF	TGTGCTAGTGGTGAGGACAGTCATGGCAATCAGCCCCAGCATTTT
TRBV10-3	TRBJ2-3	.	.	CATKSEGSTDTQYF	TGTGCCACCAAGTCGGAGGGGAGCACAGATACGCAGTATTTT
TRBV3-1/TRBV3-2	TRBJ1-1	.	.	CASSHLSNGGAFF	TGTGCCAGCAGCCACCTTTCCAACGGGGGAGCTTTCTTT
TRBV2	TRBJ1-5	.	few	CASSEIEGEPQHF	TGTGCCAGCAGTGAGATTGAGGGGGAGCCCCAGCATTTT
TRBV24-1	TRBJ1-2	.	once	CATSDLGYGYTF	TGTGCCACCAGTGATTTAGGGTATGGCTACACCTTC
TRBV19	TRBJ1-2	TRBD1	.	CASKDRVPNYGYTF	TGTGCCAGTAAAGACAGGGTGCCTAACTATGGCTACACCTTC
TRBV9	TRBJ1-1	.	.	CASSPDPGTLGTEAFF	TGTGCCAGCAGCCCAGATCCCGGGACCCTGGGGACTGAAGCTTTCTTT
TRBV7-9	TRBJ1-1	.	once	CARDGGRGWITEAFF	TGTGCCAGGGATGGGGGGCGAGGCTGGATCACTGAAGCTTTCTTT
TRBV9	TRBJ2-1	.	.	CASSPRRGAGSYNEQFF	TGTGCCAGCAGCCCTAGACGGGGGGCAGGTTCCTACAATGAGCAGTTCTTC
TRBV5-1	TRBJ1-1	TRBD1	.	CASSLEGAAEAFF	TGCGCCAGCAGCTTGGAGGGGGCGGCTGAAGCTTTCTTT
TRBV12-3/TRBV12-4	TRBJ2-1	.	.	CASSPMGGTEQFF	TGTGCCAGCAGTCCTATGGGGGGCACTGAGCAGTTCTTC
TRBV7-9	TRBJ2-2	.	once	CASSLRGRRVSEVAGELFF	TGTGCCAGCAGCTTACGGGGCAGGCGGGTATCGGAGGTGGCCGGGGAGCTGTTTTTT
TRBV12-3/TRBV12-4	TRBJ1-5	.	.	CASSWRSNQPQHF	TGTGCCAGCAGTTGGAGAAGCAATCAGCCCCAGCATTTT
TRBV6-6	TRBJ2-5	.	.	CASSYGETQYF	TGTGCCAGCAGTTACGGGGAGACCCAGTACTTC
TRBV11-3	TRBJ2-1	.	.	CASSQSPGAGSYNEQFF	TGTGCCAGCAGCCAATCTCCGGGGGCAGGCTCCTACAATGAGCAGTTCTTC
TRBV14	TRBJ2-7	.	.	CASSQGAIPYEQYF	TGTGCCAGCAGCCAGGGGGCTATTCCCTACGAGCAGTACTTC
TRBV6-5	TRBJ1-2	.	.	CASSLEGEDGYTF	TGTGCCAGCAGTTTGGAGGGGGAGGATGGCTACACCTTC
TRBV13	TRBJ2-7	TRBD1	.	CASSLGQGAPYEQYF	TGTGCCAGCAGCCTAGGACAGGGGGCTCCCTACGAGCAGTACTTC
TRBV5-5	TRBJ1-2	TRBD1	.	CASTLWVQGADGYTF	TGTGCCAGCACCTTGTGGGTACAGGGGGCTGATGGCTACACCTTC
TRBV3-1/TRBV3-2	TRBJ1-2	.	.	CASSQGNYGYTF	TGTGCCAGCAGCCAAGGGAACTATGGCTACACCTTC
TRBV4-1	TRBJ2-7	.	.	CASSQVRVQGTEQYF	TGCGCCAGCAGCCAAGTTAGGGTTCAGGGGACCGAGCAGTACTTC
TRBV5-6	TRBJ1-2	TRBD1	.	CASSLTGQFYGYTF	TGTGCCAGCAGCTTGACGGGACAGTTCTATGGCTACACCTTC
TRBV10-3	TRBJ1-4	.	.	CAISASNEKLFF	TGTGCCATCAGTGCTAGTAATGAAAAACTGTTTTTT
TRBV13	TRBJ2-1	.	.	CASSLFSGDRYNEQFF	TGTGCCAGCAGCTTATTCTCAGGGGATAGGTACAATGAGCAGTTCTTC
TRBV25-1	TRBJ1-6	.	.	CASSDSLGPNSPLHF	TGTGCCAGCAGTGATTCATTAGGGCCTAATTCACCCCTCCACTTT
TRBV27	TRBJ2-3	.	.	CASTSYRKLTQYF	TGTGCCAGCACCTCATACAGAAAACTTACGCAGTATTTT
TRBV24-1	TRBJ2-1	.	.	CATSDLGKNEQFF	TGTGCCACCAGTGATTTGGGGAAAAATGAGCAGTTCTTC
TRBV29-1	TRBJ1-1	.	.	CSVEGGALSTEAFF	TGCAGCGTTGAGGGGGGGGCCCTCTCCACTGAAGCTTTCTTT